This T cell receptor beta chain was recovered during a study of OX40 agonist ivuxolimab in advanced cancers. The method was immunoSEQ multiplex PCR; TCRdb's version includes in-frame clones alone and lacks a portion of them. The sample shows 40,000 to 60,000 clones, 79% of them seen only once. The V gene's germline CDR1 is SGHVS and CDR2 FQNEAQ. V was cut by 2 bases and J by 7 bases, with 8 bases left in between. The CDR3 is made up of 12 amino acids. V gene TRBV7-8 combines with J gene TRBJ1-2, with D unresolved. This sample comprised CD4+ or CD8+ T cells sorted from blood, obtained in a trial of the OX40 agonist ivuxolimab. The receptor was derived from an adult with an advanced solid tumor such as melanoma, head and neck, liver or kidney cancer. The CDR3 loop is CASSLTKGGYTF. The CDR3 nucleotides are TGTGCCAGCAGCTTAACCAAGGGTGGCTACACCTTC.